These 31 T cell receptor beta chains were sequenced from one sample in a study of brain T cells in children with intractable seizures. Time point reported: blood from clinic visit 5 months post-surgery; TSC patient then seizure free. TCRdb keeps only in-frame clones here, not all; method: immunoSEQ multiplex PCR. This table holds 340,000 or so clones, 85% to 95% found once. The sample consisted of peripheral blood, taken approximately 5 months after surgery. The receptor source for this set is a boy in the first two years of life with tuberous sclerosis and intractable seizures.

The chain has TRBV9 and TRBJ2-3; D gene uncertain. The V gene lost 4 bases and the J gene lost 8 bases, with 11 bases spanning the gap. This CDR3 has 12 amino acids. CDR1 SGDLS and CDR2 YYNGEE come from the germline V gene. The CDR3 nucleotides are TGTGCCAGCAGCCCCTCAGGTGGTACGCAGTATTTT. This codes for CASSPSGGTQYF.

The rearrangement joins TRBV4-1 to TRBJ2-1, with TRBD1 identical over 9 bases. This CDR3 is built from 16 residues. Per the germline V gene, CDR1 is MGHRA and CDR2 is YSYEKL. The trim removed 2 bases at V and 4 bases at J, leaving 6 bases unmatched. The CDR3 sequence is CASSQPGTGSYNEQFF. CDR3 bases: TGCGCCAGCAGCCAACCCGGGACAGGGTCGTACAATGAGCAGTTCTTC.

This clone came up once. V and J are TRBV5-5 and TRBJ2-5, with 9 bases identical to TRBD1. V lost 0 bases, J lost 4 bases, and 4 bases stayed unmatched. Per germline, CDR1 SGHKS and CDR2 YYEKEE (reference sequence). The CDR3 is 15 residues long. The CDR3 DNA reads TGTGCCAGCAGCTTGGACAGGGGGCTGTCAGAGACCCAGTACTTC. Translation gives CASSLDRGLSETQYF.

The chain carries TRBV7-3 and TRBJ2-3, with D uncertain. Trimming shortened V by 2 bases and J by 1 base, and 10 bases separated the two germline ends. The CDR3 consists of 15 residues. Germline loops: CDR1 SGHTA, CDR2 FQGTGA. CDR3 sequence (DNA): TGTGCCAGCAGCTTAGGTCTGCGTCGCACAGATACGCAGTATTTT. Amino acid sequence: CASSLGLRRTDTQYF.

This clone has more than one count but fewer than ten. The CDR3 sequence is CASSHFNTEAFF. CDR3 DNA: TGTGCCAGCAGCCACTTTAACACTGAAGCTTTCTTT. The V gene is TRBV4-2, the J gene TRBJ1-1; D not resolved. Between the trimmed V and J ends, which lost 3 bases and 2 bases, there was a span of 4 bases. The CDR3 consists of 12 residues. Per the germline V gene, CDR1 is LGHNA and CDR2 is YNFKEQ.

The chain joins TRBV28 to TRBJ2-1; the D gene is possibly TRBD1 (5 bases). This CDR3 has 17 amino acids. The ends were cut back, 5 bases at V and 8 bases at J, with 25 bases in the middle. Germline CDR1 reads MDHEN; CDR2 reads SYDVKM. The DNA for the CDR3 is TGTGCCAGCAGTGCTCTCATGCGGATCGAGACAGTCCATGAGCAGTTCTTC. Its protein product is CASSALMRIETVHEQFF.

The chain links TRBV27 to TRBJ1-6, with 8 positions matching TRBD1. With 5 bases clipped from V and 7 bases from J, the junction kept 13 bases outside the gene matches. Per germline, CDR1 MNHEY and CDR2 SMNVEV (reference sequence). CDR3 length: 17 residues. The CDR3 coding sequence is TGTGCCAGCAGTCGGACAGGGAAAGGATATATGAATTCACCCCTCCACTTT. It codes for CASSRTGKGYMNSPLHF.

The chain is built from TRBV4-1 and TRBJ1-5; D remains unclear. The CDR3 has 13 residues. V was pared by 2 bases and J by 7 bases, with 9 bases between. The germline V gene encodes CDR1 MGHRA and CDR2 YSYEKL. The CDR3 protein is CASSQLYGQPQHF. The DNA of the CDR3 is TGCGCCAGCAGCCAACTTTATGGCCAGCCCCAGCATTTT.

The gene calls are TRBV5-4 and TRBJ2-5; D possibly corresponds to TRBD1 (6 bases). The V end lost 4 bases, the J end lost 5 bases, and 15 bases lay between the germline ends. The CDR3 length is 14 residues. CDR1 and CDR2 (germline): SGHNT, YYREEE (reference sequence). The CDR3 DNA reads as TGTGCCAGCAGCCCGGAGTGGGGGCGCGAGACCCAGTACTTC. Its protein is CASSPEWGRETQYF.

A single count supports this clone. CDR3 nucleotides: TGTGCCAGCACTATCCTACCCGACAGGGGAGCTTTCTTT. Translation: CASTILPDRGAFF. The J gene is TRBJ1-1, the V gene TRBV11-2, with 8 bases matching TRBD1. The CDR3 has 13 amino acids. The ends lost 7 bases at V and 10 bases at J; junction bases unmatched: 11. Germline V lookup: CDR1 SGHAT, CDR2 FQNNGV.

This CDR3 is CASSLYGTDWQFF. CDR3 nucleotide sequence: TGTGCCAGCAGTTTATACGGGACAGATTGGCAGTTCTTC. This chain links TRBV12-3 or TRBV12-4 with TRBJ2-1; 7 bases match TRBD1. This CDR3 has 13 residues. V shed 2 bases, J shed 12 bases, and the junction held 7 bases outside the gene matches.

On this clone: Additional DNA sequences in this sample encode the identical CDR3. The chain uses TRBV30 and TRBJ2-7; possible D gene TRBD1, 5 bases. The V end was cut by 2 bases, the J end by 5 bases, with 13 bases between. Germline V CDR1 and CDR2: GTSNPN, SVGIG (reference sequence). The CDR3 has 13 amino acids. CDR3 coding DNA: TGTGCCTGGAGTCACCTAGGGGTGGACGAGCAGTACTTC. As protein: CAWSHLGVDEQYF.

This sequence joins TRBV27 and TRBJ2-2; D is perhaps TRBD2 (6 bases). Trimming left V 7 bases short and J 6 bases short, with 15 bases between. Germline assignment: CDR1 MNHEY and CDR2 SMNVEV (reference sequence). This CDR3 spans 14 amino acids. DNA for the CDR3: TGTGCCAGCACCATCCTGGGGGGATCCGGGGAGCTGTTTTTT. Its protein product is CASTILGGSGELFF.

This clone was detected only a few times. V usage is TRBV11-3 and J usage is TRBJ2-2; 11 positions agree with TRBD1. The germline V gene encodes CDR1 SGHNT and CDR2 YENEEA. The ends lost 0 bases at V and 5 bases at J; junction bases unmatched: 8. This CDR3 comprises 18 residues. The CDR3 bases are TGTGCCAGCAGCTTAGATAGGACAGGGGGCGCTTGGACCGGGGAGCTGTTTTTT. Protein sequence: CASSLDRTGGAWTGELFF.

V usage is TRBV5-6 and J usage is TRBJ2-1, with D perhaps being TRBD1 or TRBD2 (5 bases each). Trimming pared 4 bases from V and 2 bases from J, leaving 13 bases between. This CDR3 has 15 residues. Germline lookup yields CDR1 SGHDT and CDR2 YYEEEE. The CDR3 DNA follows: TGTGCCAGCAGCCTGGGGCAGGGAGCCTACAATGAGCAGTTCTTC. Protein sequence: CASSLGQGAYNEQFF.

This sequence joins TRBV27 and TRBJ1-1; no reliable D call. Trimming pared 7 bases from V and 3 bases from J, leaving 12 bases between. The germline V gene has CDR1 MNHEY and CDR2 SMNVEV (reference sequence). This CDR3 comprises 13 residues. The CDR3 region is CASTPGGDTEAFF. For the CDR3, the DNA is TGTGCCAGCACTCCTGGTGGGGACACTGAAGCTTTCTTT.

This clone was seen a handful of times. The chain recombines TRBV5-1 with TRBJ2-7; D uncertain. CDR1 SGHRS and CDR2 YFSETQ come from the germline V gene. This CDR3 comprises 12 residues. V lost 4 bases to trimming and J lost 4 bases, with 9 bases between them. In DNA, the CDR3 is TGCGCCAGCAGCGGCACATTGTACGAGCAGTACTTC. Translated, it gives CASSGTLYEQYF.

V usage is TRBV29-1 and J usage is TRBJ1-1; D is unresolved. There are 12 residues in the CDR3. Trimming took off 5 bases at V and 1 base at J, with 8 bases between the two ends. The germline V gene encodes CDR1 SQVTM and CDR2 ANQGSEA. The CDR3 DNA is TGCAGCGTTCTCTCTGGGAACACTGAAGCTTTCTTT. Protein product: CSVLSGNTEAFF.

The chain carries TRBV6-1 and TRBJ2-2, with 7 bases that match TRBD2. With V trimmed by 2 bases and J by 3 bases, 6 bases remained unmatched. There are 16 residues in the CDR3. In germline, CDR1 is MNHNS, CDR2 SASEGT. CDR3: CASSELGGIYTGELFF. The CDR3, as DNA: TGTGCCAGCAGTGAATTGGGGGGGATATACACCGGGGAGCTGTTTTTT.

The CDR3 reads CASSHGQDYNEQFF. DNA of the CDR3: TGTGCCAGCTCACACGGACAGGATTACAATGAGCAGTTCTTC. The chain carries TRBV18 and TRBJ2-1, with TRBD1 matching 7 bases. CDR1 and CDR2 from the germline V gene are KGHSH and LQKENI. The CDR3 contains 14 residues. J lost 4 bases, V lost 4 bases, and 4 bases had no gene match. The full variable domain, in which reference TRBV18 and TRBJ2-1 provide the parts outside the CDR3, is NAGVMQNPRHLVRRRGQEARLRCSPMKGHSHVYWYRQLPEEGLKFMVYLQKENIIDESGMPKERFSAEFPKEGPSILRIQQVVRGDSAAYFCASSHGQDYNEQFFGPGTRLTVL.

This chain links TRBV7-9 with TRBJ2-7; weak D call: TRBD2 (5 bases). In germline, CDR1 is SEHNR, CDR2 FQNEAQ (reference sequence). Trimming removed 4 bases at V and 4 bases at J, with 8 bases between. CDR3 length: 12 residues. The chain's CDR3 is CASSWTAYEQYF. The CDR3 DNA is TGTGCCAGCAGCTGGACTGCGTACGAGCAGTACTTC.

This chain connects TRBV7-2 to TRBJ1-5; D is ambiguous. V lost 0 bases, J lost 0 bases, and 12 bases lay in between. This CDR3 has 17 amino acids. Germline assignment: CDR1 SGHTA and CDR2 FQGNSA. The CDR3 DNA reads TGTGCCAGCAGCTTAGCAGTGACATTAAATAGCAATCAGCCCCAGCATTTT. Its translation is CASSLAVTLNSNQPQHF.

This sequence joins TRBV5-1 and TRBJ2-3; tentative D call: TRBD2 (5 bases). Germline CDR1 reads SGHRS; CDR2 reads YFSETQ. This CDR3 is 15 amino acids long. V was pared by 2 bases and J by 0 bases, with 10 bases between. The CDR3 DNA sequence: TGCGCCAGCAGCTTACAGAGCGGTAGCACAGATACGCAGTATTTT. It yields the protein CASSLQSGSTDTQYF.

The chain is built from TRBV5-4 and TRBJ2-7; D perhaps matches TRBD2 (5 bases). CDR3 length: 14 residues. V lost 1 base to trimming and J lost 2 bases, with 10 bases between them. Germline V lookup: CDR1 SGHNT, CDR2 YYREEE (reference sequence). In DNA form, the CDR3 reads TGTGCCAGCAGCTTGATGACGGGAACCTACGAGCAGTACTTC. Protein product: CASSLMTGTYEQYF. Looking up the rest from reference TRBV5-4 and TRBJ2-7 gives the full variable domain: ETGVTQSPTHLIKTRGQQVTLRCSSQSGHNTVSWYQQALGQGPQFIFQYYREEENGRGNFPPRFSGLQFPNYSSELNVNALELDDSALYLCASSLMTGTYEQYFGPGTRLTVT.

V usage is TRBV9 and J usage is TRBJ1-6; 9 bases are shared with TRBD1. The ends lost 6 bases at V and 5 bases at J; junction bases unmatched: 6. The CDR3 totals 15 residues. The germline V gene has CDR1 SGDLS and CDR2 YYNGEE. The CDR3 bases are TGTGCCAGCACCAATACAGGGGGCGATAATTCACCCCTCCACTTT. This translates into CASTNTGGDNSPLHF.

The chain employs TRBV7-2 and TRBJ1-1; D call uncertain. CDR1 and CDR2 (germline): SGHTA, FQGNSA. The length of the CDR3 is 14 residues. V was clipped by 4 bases and J by 3 bases, with 12 bases between them. The chain's CDR3 is CASSSRRFDTEAFF. The CDR3 DNA sequence: TGTGCCAGCAGCTCCCGACGGTTTGACACTGAAGCTTTCTTT.

The count of this clone is one. V is TRBV6-1 and J is TRBJ1-2; tentative D call: TRBD1 (5 bases). The CDR3 contains 15 residues. Looked up from germline, CDR1 is MNHNS and CDR2 is SASEGT. V lost 3 bases to trimming and J lost 3 bases, with 14 bases between them. The CDR3 region is CASSEGRDLYYGYTF. CDR3 in DNA: TGTGCCAGCAGTGAGGGTAGGGACCTATACTATGGCTACACCTTC.

In its sample, this clone was seen once. CDR3 sequence (DNA): TGTGCCAGCAGCCTCCTCGGGGACAATGAGCAGTTCTTC. Translating it yields CASSLLGDNEQFF. V is TRBV6-5 and J is TRBJ2-1, with D maybe TRBD2 (5 bases). The V and J ends lost 6 bases and 5 bases respectively, with 11 bases between them. CDR1 MNHEY and CDR2 SVGAGI come from the germline V gene. The length of the CDR3 is 13 residues.

This clone was observed a handful of times. V gene TRBV4-1 combines with J gene TRBJ2-7; 12 positions agree with TRBD2. The CDR3 runs to 15 residues. The germline V gene encodes CDR1 MGHRA and CDR2 YSYEKL. J lost 6 bases, V lost 4 bases, and 7 bases had no gene match. The CDR3 loop reads CASSLRTSGIVEQYF. CDR3 coding DNA: TGCGCCAGCAGCCTCCGGACTAGCGGGATCGTCGAGCAGTACTTC.

The V and J genes are TRBV15 and TRBJ2-7; 11 bases align to TRBD2. V was pared by 2 bases and J by 2 bases, with 5 bases of the junction left unmatched. Germline assignment: CDR1 LNHNV and CDR2 YYDKDF (reference sequence). There are 16 residues in the CDR3. CDR3 bases: TGTGCCACCAGCAGAATGACTAGCGGGAACACCTACGAGCAGTACTTC. Protein: CATSRMTSGNTYEQYF.

V gene TRBV6-1 combines with J gene TRBJ2-3; D unclear. The CDR3 runs 16 residues. Trimming removed 4 bases at V and 4 bases at J, with 18 bases between. CDR1 is MNHNS and CDR2 is SASEGT in the germline V gene. This CDR3 reads CASSVPWFEVPDTQYF. Here the CDR3 DNA reads TGTGCCAGCAGTGTACCTTGGTTCGAAGTCCCAGATACGCAGTATTTT.